There are a few counts of the clone carrying this T cell receptor (beta chain). Its antigen is not identified. Per the germline V gene, CDR1 is MGHRA and CDR2 is YSYEKL. There are 16 residues in the CDR3. V was clipped by 6 bases and J by 1 base; unmatched bases: 8. This sample was taken from a study of T-cell memory formation after mild COVID-19. Study observations and caveats: Mainly in CM and EM were contracting CD4+ clones; CD8+ were in EMRA. Contracting clones from day 15 to 85 showed balanced CD4/CD8; later expanders favored CD4+.

TCRdb used MiXCR to reprocess the 5' RACE reads, holding one entry per CDR3 protein. The sample consists of 540,000 or so distinct CDR3 sequences, about a fifth of them appearing once. The V and J genes are TRBV4-1 and TRBJ2-3, with TRBD2 identical over 9 bases. This TCR was sampled from an adult woman who had mild COVID-19 (a few samples of this study predate the infection). Cell type and time point are not known. Sequenced: PBMCs or a T cell subset sorted from them (not recorded which). CDR3 sequence: CASRREVAGGTDTQYF. As DNA, the CDR3 is TGCGCCAGCAGGAGGGAGGTAGCGGGGGGCACAGATACGCAGTATTTT.